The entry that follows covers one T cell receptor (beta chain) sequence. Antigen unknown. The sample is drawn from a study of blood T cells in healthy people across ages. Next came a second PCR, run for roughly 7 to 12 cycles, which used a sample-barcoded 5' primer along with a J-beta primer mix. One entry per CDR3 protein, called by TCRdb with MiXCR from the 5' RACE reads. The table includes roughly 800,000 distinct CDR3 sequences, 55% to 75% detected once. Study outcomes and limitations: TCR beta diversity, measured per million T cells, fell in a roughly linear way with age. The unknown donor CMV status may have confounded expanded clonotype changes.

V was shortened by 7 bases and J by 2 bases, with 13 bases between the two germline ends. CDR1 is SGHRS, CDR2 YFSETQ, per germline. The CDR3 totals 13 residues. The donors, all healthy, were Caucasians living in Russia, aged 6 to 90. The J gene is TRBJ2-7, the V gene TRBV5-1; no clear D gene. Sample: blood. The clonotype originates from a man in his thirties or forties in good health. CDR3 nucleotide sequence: TGCGCCAGCTCTCCGGTCCAAGCCTACGAGCAGTACTTC. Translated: CASSPVQAYEQYF.